Below, one TCR beta chain is given with its context. Its antigen remains unknown. Amplification targeted TCR beta CDR3 regions from RNA transcripts. Carried out on the TCR CDR3, a first-round RT-PCR used the HTBI primer set. TCRdb re-called the multiplex PCR reads through MiXCR, storing one row per CDR3 protein. The sample lists under 700,000 distinct CDR3 sequences, 40% to 55% occurring once. These data belong to a study of T cells in Graves' hyperthyroidism and ophthalmopathy. Deletions cut 5 bases from V and 5 bases from J, with 12 bases between. CDR1 is SGHVS, CDR2 FNYEAQ, per germline. CDR3 length: 13 residues. Broader study findings: By a 13 V-J model, ophthalmopathy was set apart from stable hyperthyroidism.

This clonotype was obtained from a woman between 18 and 29 years old with Graves' hyperthyroidism. The chain carries TRBV7-6 and TRBJ2-5; a weak D match, TRBD1 (6 bases). What was sequenced was peripheral blood or thyroid tissue (not recorded which). CDR3 coding DNA: TGTGCCAGCAGCCAGCAGGGGACGGAGACCCAGTACTTC. This codes for CASSQQGTETQYF.